Listed below are T cell receptor beta chains from one sample, sequenced in a study of regulatory T cells in long-lasting Graves disease. Using its own MiXCR run on the multiplex PCR reads, TCRdb lists one record per CDR3 protein. The sample consists of fewer than 550,000 distinct CDR3 sequences, more than 15% of them appearing once. These records were also assigned to another study, of T cells in Graves' hyperthyroidism and ophthalmopathy.

The sample was peripheral blood mononuclear cells (PBMCs), taken at new diagnosis, from a patient treated with antithyroid drugs. These receptor sequences come from a woman aged 40-60 years with Graves disease. Both conserved end residues are trimmed from each CDR3.

V gene	J gene	CDR3 protein
TRBV19	TRBJ1-4	ASSTRTGEGEKLF
TRBV12-3/TRBV12-4	TRBJ2-7	ASSLTSGGYEQY
TRBV19	TRBJ2-3	ASSATDRGTRTDTQY
TRBV6-1	TRBJ1-5	ASSRRDSNQPQH
TRBV5-1	TRBJ2-7	ASSLAGGEVY
TRBV7-6	TRBJ1-3	ASSLAVPGSGNTIY
TRBV3-1	TRBJ1-3	ASSPSGRHSGNTIY
TRBV6-1	TRBJ1-6	ASRDRVLGRNYNSPLH
TRBV2	TRBJ2-1	ASSEGRTLGEQF
TRBV20-1	TRBJ1-4	SAPGATNEKLF
TRBV20-1	TRBJ2-5	SARDLADHQETQY
TRBV20-1	TRBJ1-2	SARGGEAGGYT
TRBV5-1	TRBJ1-6	VSSLGQEVSPLH
TRBV5-1	TRBJ1-4	ASSWGGTHNEKLF
TRBV11-2	TRBJ2-1	ASSLEGFSYNEQF